This entry features one T cell receptor beta chain sequence. Antigen specificity is unknown. The entry originates in a study of blood T cells in healthy people across ages. Primers used in a second PCR of roughly 7 to 12 cycles were a sample-barcoded 5' primer and a J-beta primer mix. Each cDNA molecule carried a tag from a template-switch adaptor that contained 12 random nucleotides. TCRdb re-derived calls from the 5' RACE reads in MiXCR, one entry per CDR3 protein. The data hold some 1.1 million distinct CDR3 sequences, with approximately 38% observed a single time. Trimming cost V 6 bases and J 5 bases, with 15 bases left between them. The CDR3 is 14 residues long. Study-wide points: It was not possible, with unsorted PBMCs, to conclusively compare naive and antigen-experienced cells. Not knowing donor CMV status may have confounded expanded clonotype changes.

The TCR originated in a man aged 18 to 29 in good health. The sequenced sample consisted of blood. J is TRBJ2-3 and V is TRBV12-3 or TRBV12-4; D remains ambiguous. Written as DNA, the CDR3 is TGTGCCAGCAGCATCCCCCCTTCCCAAGATACGCAGTATTTT. As protein: CASSIPPSQDTQYF.